This TCR beta chain was sequenced during a study of T cells after somatic rescue of genetic block. J was trimmed by 5 bases and V by 0 bases; bases with no gene match: 6. The CDR3 has 15 residues. The germline gives CDR1 LGHNA, CDR2 YSLEER. Using immunoSEQ multiplex PCR, the repertoire was profiled, and TCRdb retains in-frame clones only, with some absent. The table has around 52,000 clones, roughly 96% seen once; the top ten hold approximately 0.073%. The sample taken for sequencing was peripheral blood mononuclear cells (PBMCs). This rearrangement joins TRBV4-3 to TRBJ2-7, with 8 nucleotides matching TRBD2. The clonotype originates from a child under two years old. CDR3 DNA sequence: TGCGCCAGCAGCCAAGAGGGGATAGCGGGACACGAGCAGTACTTC. Translating it yields CASSQEGIAGHEQYF.